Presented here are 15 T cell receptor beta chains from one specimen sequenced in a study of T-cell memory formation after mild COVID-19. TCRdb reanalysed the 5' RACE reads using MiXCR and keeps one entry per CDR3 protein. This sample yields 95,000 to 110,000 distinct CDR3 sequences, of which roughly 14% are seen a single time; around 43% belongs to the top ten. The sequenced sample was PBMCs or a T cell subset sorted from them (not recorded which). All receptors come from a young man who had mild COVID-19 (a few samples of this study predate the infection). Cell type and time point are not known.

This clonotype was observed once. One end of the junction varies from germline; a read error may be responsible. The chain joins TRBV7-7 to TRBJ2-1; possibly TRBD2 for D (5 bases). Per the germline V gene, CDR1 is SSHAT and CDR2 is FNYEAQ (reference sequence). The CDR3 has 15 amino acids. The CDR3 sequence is CASSSGLQVYNEQFF. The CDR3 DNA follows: TGTGCTAGCAGCTCCGGACTGCAGGTTTACAATGAGCAGTTCTTC.

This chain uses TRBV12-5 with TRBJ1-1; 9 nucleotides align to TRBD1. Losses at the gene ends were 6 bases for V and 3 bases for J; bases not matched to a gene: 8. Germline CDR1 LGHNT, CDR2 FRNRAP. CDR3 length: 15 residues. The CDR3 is CASGMTGGLDTEAFF. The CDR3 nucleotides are TGTGCTAGTGGCATGACAGGGGGGTTAGACACTGAAGCTTTCTTT.

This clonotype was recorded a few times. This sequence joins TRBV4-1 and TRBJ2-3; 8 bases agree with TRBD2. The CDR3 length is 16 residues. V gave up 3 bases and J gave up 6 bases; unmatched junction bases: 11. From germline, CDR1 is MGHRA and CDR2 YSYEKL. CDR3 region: CASSHLPGGPEDTQYF. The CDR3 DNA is TGCGCCAGCAGCCATCTCCCGGGGGGGCCGGAGGATACGCAGTATTTT.

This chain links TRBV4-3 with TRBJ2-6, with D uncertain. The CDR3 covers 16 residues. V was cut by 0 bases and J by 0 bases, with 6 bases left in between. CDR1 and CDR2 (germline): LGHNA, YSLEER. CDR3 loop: CASSQDSHSGANVLTF. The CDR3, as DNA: TGCGCCAGCAGCCAAGACAGCCACTCTGGGGCCAACGTCCTGACTTTC.

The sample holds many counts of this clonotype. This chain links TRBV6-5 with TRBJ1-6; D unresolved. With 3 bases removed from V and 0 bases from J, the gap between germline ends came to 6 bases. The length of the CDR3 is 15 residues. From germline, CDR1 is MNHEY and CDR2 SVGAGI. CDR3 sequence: CASSYLSSYNSPLHF. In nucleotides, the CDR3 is TGTGCCAGCAGTTATCTGAGCTCCTATAATTCACCCCTCCACTTT.

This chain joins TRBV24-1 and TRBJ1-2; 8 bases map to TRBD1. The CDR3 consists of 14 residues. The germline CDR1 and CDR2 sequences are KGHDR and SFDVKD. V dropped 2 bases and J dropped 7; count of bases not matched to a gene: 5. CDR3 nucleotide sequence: TGTGCCACCAGTGATTATGGACAGGGATGTGGCTACACCTTC. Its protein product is CATSDYGQGCGYTF.

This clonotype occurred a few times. CDR3 DNA sequence: TGCGCCAGCAGCTTTCGGGGGGCGTCCGGGGCCAACGTCCTGACTTTC. Its protein is CASSFRGASGANVLTF. The chain is built from TRBV5-1 and TRBJ2-6, with a tentative D call TRBD2 (7 bases). V was clipped by 2 bases and J by 4 bases, with 13 bases between them. CDR1 SGHRS and CDR2 YFSETQ come from the germline V gene. The CDR3 is 16 amino acids.

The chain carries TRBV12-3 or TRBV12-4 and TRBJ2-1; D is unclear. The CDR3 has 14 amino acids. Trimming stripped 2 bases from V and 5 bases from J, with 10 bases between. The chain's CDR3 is CASSLWQVNNEQFF. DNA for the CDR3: TGTGCCAGCAGTTTATGGCAGGTCAACAATGAGCAGTTCTTC.

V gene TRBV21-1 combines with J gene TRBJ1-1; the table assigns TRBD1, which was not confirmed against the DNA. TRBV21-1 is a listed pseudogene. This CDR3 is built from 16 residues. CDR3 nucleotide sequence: TGTGCCAGCAGCAAAGCCGGCAGCTACCCCCCCTTTGAAGCTTTCTTT. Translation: CASSKAGSYPPFEAFF.

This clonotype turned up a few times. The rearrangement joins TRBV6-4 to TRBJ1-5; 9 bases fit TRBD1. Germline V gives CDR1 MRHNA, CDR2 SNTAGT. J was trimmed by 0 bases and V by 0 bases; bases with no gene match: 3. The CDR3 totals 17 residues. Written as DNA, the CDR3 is TGTGCCAGCAGTGACTCGACAGGGGGGAATAGCAATCAGCCCCAGCATTTT. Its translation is CASSDSTGGNSNQPQHF.

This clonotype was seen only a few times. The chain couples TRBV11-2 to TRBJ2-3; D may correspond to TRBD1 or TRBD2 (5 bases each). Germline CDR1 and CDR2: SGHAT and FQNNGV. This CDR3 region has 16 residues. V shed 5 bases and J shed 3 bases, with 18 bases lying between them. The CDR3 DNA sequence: TGTGCCAGCAGCCTCGGACGGGACGGGCGTACAGATACGCAGTATTTT. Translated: CASSLGRDGRTDTQYF. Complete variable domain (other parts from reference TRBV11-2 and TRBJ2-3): EAGVAQSPRYKIIEKRQSVAFWCNPISGHATLYWYQQILGQGPKLLIQFQNNGVVDDSQLPKDRFSAERLKGVDSTLKIQPAKLEDSAVYLCASSLGRDGRTDTQYFGPGTRLTVL.

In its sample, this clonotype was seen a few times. The CDR3 DNA reads TGTGCCAGCAGCTCCCGAGGGGGGGGCCTAGACTATGGCTACACCTTC. Protein product: CASSSRGGGLDYGYTF. This sequence joins TRBV11-3 and TRBJ1-2; a possible D gene is TRBD1 (6 bases). V was trimmed by 4 bases and J by 3 bases, leaving 18 bases between them. Germline V gene lookup returns CDR1 SGHNT and CDR2 YENEEA. CDR3 size: 16 residues. Full variable domain (rest looked up from reference TRBV11-3 and TRBJ1-2): EAGVVQSPRYKIIEKKQPVAFWCNPISGHNTLYWYLQNLGQGPELLIRYENEEAVDDSQLPKDRFSAERLKGVDSTLKIQPAELGDSAVYLCASSSRGGGLDYGYTFGSGTRLTVV.

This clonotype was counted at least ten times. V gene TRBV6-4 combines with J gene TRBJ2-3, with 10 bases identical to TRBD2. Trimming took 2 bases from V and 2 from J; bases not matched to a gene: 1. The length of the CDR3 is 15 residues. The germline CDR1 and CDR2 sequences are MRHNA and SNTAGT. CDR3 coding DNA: TGTGCCAGCAGTGACAGCGGGGGGGCCACAGATACGCAGTATTTT. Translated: CASSDSGGATDTQYF.

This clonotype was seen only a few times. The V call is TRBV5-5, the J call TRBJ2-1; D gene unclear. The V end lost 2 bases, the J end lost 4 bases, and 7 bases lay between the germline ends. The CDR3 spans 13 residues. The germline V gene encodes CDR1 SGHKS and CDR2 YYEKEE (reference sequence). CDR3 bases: TGTGCCAGCAGCTTCGTGGAATACAATGAGCAGTTCTTC. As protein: CASSFVEYNEQFF.

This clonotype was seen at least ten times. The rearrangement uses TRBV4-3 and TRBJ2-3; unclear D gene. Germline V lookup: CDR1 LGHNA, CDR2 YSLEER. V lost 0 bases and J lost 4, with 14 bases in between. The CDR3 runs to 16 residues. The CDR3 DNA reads TGCGCCAGCAGCCAAGAGGATCGAAGGGAATCAGATACGCAGTATTTT. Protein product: CASSQEDRRESDTQYF.